By proportion, the clone carrying this T cell receptor (beta chain) is medium-sized (0.01 to 0.1%). Its antigen remains unknown. General observations from the study: Tumor memory CD4+ T cell TCR gene usage was found to cluster with blood and lymph node memory CD4+ cells and with lymph node naive CD4+ cells.

Semi-nested PCR with Nested Universal Primer A followed constant-region reverse priming of full-length variable regions. TCRdb passed the 5' RACE reads through MiXCR, listing each CDR3 protein once. The data show 7,500 to 10,000 distinct CDR3 sequences, 20% to 30% seen once. The sorted Tregs were CD4+CD25+CD127-/low cells. With V trimmed by 4 bases and J by 5 bases, 6 bases remained unmatched. The CDR3 loop spans 13 amino acids. CDR1 SQVTM and CDR2 ANQGSEA come from the germline V gene. The sample consisted of Tregs sorted from blood. This chain connects TRBV29-1 to TRBJ1-1; 8 bases fit TRBD1. This receptor was taken from a female donor with breast cancer. CDR3 in DNA: TGCAGCGTTGCGACAGGGGCGGTGACTGAAGCTTTCTTT. This sequence encodes CSVATGAVTEAFF. The full variable domain, with the rest looked up from reference TRBV29-1 and TRBJ1-1, is SAVISQKPSRDICQRGTSLTIQCQVDSQVTMMFWYRQQPGQSLTLIATANQGSEATYESGFVIDKFPISRPNLTFSTLTVSNMSPEDSSIYLCSVATGAVTEAFFGQGTRLTVV.